The T cell receptor (beta chain) described here comes from a study of response to subunit inactivated influenza vaccine. About this clonotype itself: No antigen is known for it.

This CDR3 region has 16 residues. Trimming removed 5 bases from V and 6 bases from J; junction bases left unmatched: 15. Germline CDR1 reads SGDLS; CDR2 reads YYNGEE. Each CDR3 protein gets one entry after TCRdb re-called the RT-PCR reads with MiXCR. In the table there are around 200,000 distinct CDR3 sequences, roughly 8.7% of which are singletons. Study results and caveats: Each seasonal influenza vaccination, the authors suggested, recruits few new T cells.

Sequences were derived from non-naive T cells sorted from PBMCs, sampled on the day of vaccination. The receptor was derived from a man aged 50 or older who received an inactivated influenza vaccine. The gene calls are TRBV9 and TRBJ2-3; 7 bases align to TRBD2. The CDR3 DNA reads TGTGCCAGCAGTCGTAGCGGTACAGGCGGGGGTGATACGCAGTATTTT. Translating it yields CASSRSGTGGGDTQYF.